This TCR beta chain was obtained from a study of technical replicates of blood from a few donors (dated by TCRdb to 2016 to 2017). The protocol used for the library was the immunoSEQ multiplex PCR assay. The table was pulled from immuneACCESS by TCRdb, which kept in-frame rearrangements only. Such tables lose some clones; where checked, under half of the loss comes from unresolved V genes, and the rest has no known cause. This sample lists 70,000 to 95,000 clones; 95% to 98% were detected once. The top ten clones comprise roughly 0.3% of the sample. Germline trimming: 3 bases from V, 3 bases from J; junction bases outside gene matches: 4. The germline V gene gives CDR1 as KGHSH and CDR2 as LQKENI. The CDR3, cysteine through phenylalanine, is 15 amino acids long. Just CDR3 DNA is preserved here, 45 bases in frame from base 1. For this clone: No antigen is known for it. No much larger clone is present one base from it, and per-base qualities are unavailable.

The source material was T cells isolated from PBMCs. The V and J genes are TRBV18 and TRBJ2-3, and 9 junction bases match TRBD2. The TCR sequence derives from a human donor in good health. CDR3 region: CASSPLAGLTDTQYF. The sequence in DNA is TGTGCCAGCTCACCCCTAGCGGGATTAACAGATACGCAGTATTTT.